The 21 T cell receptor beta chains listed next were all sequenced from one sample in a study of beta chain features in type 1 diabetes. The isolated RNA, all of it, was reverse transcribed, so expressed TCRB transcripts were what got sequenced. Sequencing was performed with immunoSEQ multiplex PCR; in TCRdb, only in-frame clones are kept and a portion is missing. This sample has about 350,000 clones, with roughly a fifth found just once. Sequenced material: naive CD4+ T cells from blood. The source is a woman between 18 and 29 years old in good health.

CDR3 nucleotide sequence: TGTGCCTGGAGCTGGACAGATAATCAGCCCCAGCATTTT. Translating gives CAWSWTDNQPQHF. The genes are TRBV30 and TRBJ1-5; D possibly corresponds to TRBD1 (6 bases). This CDR3 is 13 amino acids long. Germline loops: CDR1 GTSNPN, CDR2 SVGIG (reference sequence). Trimming took 3 bases from V and 4 from J, leaving 10 bases between them. Full variable domain (missing parts from reference TRBV30 and TRBJ1-5): SQTIHQWPATLVQPVGSPLSLECTVEGTSNPNLYWYRQAAGRGLQLLFYSVGIGQISSEVPQNLSASRPQDRQFILSSKKLLLSDSGFYLCAWSWTDNQPQHFGDGTRLSIL.

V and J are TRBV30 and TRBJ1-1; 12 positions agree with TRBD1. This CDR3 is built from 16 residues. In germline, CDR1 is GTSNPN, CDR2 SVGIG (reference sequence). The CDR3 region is CALDPGTGGARTEAFF. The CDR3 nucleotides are TGTGCTCTGGACCCGGGGACAGGGGGCGCGAGGACTGAAGCTTTCTTT.

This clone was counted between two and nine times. The CDR3 region has the DNA TGCAGCGTCCGCGGCAGAACCACAGATACGCAGTATTTT. Protein product: CSVRGRTTDTQYF. The chain recombines TRBV29-1 with TRBJ2-3, with unresolved D. The V and J ends lost 6 bases and 2 bases respectively, with 12 bases between them. Germline loops: CDR1 SQVTM, CDR2 ANQGSEA. This CDR3 is 13 amino acids long.

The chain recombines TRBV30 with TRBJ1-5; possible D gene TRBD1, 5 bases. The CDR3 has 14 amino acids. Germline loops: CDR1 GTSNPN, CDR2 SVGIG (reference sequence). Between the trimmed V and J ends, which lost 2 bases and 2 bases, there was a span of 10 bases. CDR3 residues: CAWSQDNGNQPQHF. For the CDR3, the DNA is TGTGCCTGGAGTCAGGACAACGGCAATCAGCCCCAGCATTTT.

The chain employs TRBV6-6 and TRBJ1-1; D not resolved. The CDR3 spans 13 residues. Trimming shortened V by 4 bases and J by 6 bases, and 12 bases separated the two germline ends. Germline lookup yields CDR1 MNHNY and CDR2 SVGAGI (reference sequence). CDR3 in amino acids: CASSSPSLPEAFF. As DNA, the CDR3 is TGTGCCAGCAGTTCCCCGTCTCTCCCTGAAGCTTTCTTT.

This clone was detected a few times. This CDR3 reads CASSYKGPGGSPQHF. The CDR3 DNA reads TGTGCCAGCAGTTACAAGGGCCCAGGAGGGTCGCCCCAGCATTTT. The chain carries TRBV6-5 and TRBJ1-5; D ambiguous. The germline V gene encodes CDR1 MNHEY and CDR2 SVGAGI. V was pared by 2 bases and J by 9 bases, with 17 bases between. The CDR3 consists of 15 residues.

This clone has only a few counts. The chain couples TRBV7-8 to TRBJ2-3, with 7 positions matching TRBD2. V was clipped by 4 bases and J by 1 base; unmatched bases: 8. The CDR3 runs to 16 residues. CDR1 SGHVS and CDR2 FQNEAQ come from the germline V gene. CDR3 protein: CASSSERGLGTDTQYF. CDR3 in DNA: TGTGCCAGCAGCTCCGAGCGGGGTTTGGGCACAGATACGCAGTATTTT.

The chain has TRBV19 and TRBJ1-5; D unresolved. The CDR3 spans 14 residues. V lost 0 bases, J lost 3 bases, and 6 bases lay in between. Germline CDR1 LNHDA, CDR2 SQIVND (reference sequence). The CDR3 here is CASSIDGINQPQHF. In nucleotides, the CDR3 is TGTGCCAGTAGTATAGACGGTATCAATCAGCCCCAGCATTTT.

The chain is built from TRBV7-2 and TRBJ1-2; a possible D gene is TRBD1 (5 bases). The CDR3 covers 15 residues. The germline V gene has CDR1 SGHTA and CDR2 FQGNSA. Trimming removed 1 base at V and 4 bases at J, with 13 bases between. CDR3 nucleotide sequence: TGTGCCAGCAGCTTAGAATGGCAGGGCCCCTATGGCTACACCTTC. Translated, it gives CASSLEWQGPYGYTF.

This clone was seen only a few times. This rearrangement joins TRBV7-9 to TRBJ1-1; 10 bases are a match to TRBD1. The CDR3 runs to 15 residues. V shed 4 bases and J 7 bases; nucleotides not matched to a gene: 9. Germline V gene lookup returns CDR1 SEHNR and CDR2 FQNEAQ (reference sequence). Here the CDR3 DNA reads TGTGCCAGCAGCTCCCGGGACAGGGGCCCCCATGAAGCTTTCTTT. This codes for CASSSRDRGPHEAFF.

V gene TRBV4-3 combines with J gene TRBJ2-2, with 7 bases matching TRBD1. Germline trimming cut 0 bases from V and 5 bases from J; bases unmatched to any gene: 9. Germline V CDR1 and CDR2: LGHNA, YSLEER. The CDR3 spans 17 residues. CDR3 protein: CASSQDPQDRRTGELFF. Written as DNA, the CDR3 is TGCGCCAGCAGCCAAGATCCCCAGGACAGGAGGACCGGGGAGCTGTTTTTT.

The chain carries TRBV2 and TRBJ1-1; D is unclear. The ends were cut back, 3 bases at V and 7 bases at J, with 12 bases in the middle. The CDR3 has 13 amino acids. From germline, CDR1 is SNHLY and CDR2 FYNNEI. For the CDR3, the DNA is TGTGCCAGCAGTGAGTCGGGTCGCGGTGAAGCTTTCTTT. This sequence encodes CASSESGRGEAFF.

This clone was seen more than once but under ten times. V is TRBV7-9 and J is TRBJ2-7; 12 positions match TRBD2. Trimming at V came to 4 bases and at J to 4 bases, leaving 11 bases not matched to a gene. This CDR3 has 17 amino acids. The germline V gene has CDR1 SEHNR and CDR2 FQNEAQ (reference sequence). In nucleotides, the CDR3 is TGTGCCAGCAGCTCCGGGACTAGCGGGCTCCGGGCGTACGAGCAGTACTTC. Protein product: CASSSGTSGLRAYEQYF.

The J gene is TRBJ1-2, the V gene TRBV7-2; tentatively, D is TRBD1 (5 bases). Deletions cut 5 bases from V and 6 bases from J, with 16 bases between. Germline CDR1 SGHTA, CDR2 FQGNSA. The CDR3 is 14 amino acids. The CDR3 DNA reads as TGTGCCAGCAGCCCCCCCGGGGGATTTAATGGCTACACCTTC. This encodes CASSPPGGFNGYTF.

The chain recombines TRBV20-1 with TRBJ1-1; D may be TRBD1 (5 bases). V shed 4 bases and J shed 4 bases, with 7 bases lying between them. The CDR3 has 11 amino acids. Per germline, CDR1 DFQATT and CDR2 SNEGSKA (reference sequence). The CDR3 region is CSAKGFTEAFF. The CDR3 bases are TGCAGTGCTAAGGGGTTCACTGAAGCTTTCTTT.

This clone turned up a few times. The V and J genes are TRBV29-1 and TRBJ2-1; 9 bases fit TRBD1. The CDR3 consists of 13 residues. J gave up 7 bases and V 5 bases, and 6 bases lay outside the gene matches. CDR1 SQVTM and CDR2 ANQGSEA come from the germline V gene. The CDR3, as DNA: TGCAGCGTTCGGGGACAGGGTTTGAATGAGCAGTTCTTC. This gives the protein CSVRGQGLNEQFF.

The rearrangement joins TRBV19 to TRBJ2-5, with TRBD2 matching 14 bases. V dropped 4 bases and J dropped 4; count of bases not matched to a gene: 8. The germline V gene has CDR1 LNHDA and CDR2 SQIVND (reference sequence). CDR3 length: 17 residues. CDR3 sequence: CASSTWTSGRLGETQYF. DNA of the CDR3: TGTGCCAGTAGTACATGGACTAGCGGGAGGTTAGGAGAGACCCAGTACTTC.

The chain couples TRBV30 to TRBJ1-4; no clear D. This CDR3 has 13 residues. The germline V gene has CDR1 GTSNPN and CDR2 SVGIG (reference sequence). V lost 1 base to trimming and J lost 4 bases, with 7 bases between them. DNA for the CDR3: TGTGCCTGGAGTGAACAGTTTAATGAAAAACTGTTTTTT. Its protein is CAWSEQFNEKLFF.

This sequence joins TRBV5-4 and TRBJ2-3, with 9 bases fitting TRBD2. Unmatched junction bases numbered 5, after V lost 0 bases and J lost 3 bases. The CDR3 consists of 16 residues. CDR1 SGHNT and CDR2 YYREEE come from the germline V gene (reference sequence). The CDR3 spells CASSLVAGGPTDTQYF. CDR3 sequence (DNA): TGTGCCAGCAGCTTGGTGGCGGGGGGGCCGACAGATACGCAGTATTTT. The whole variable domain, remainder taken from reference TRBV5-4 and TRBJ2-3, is ETGVTQSPTHLIKTRGQQVTLRCSSQSGHNTVSWYQQALGQGPQFIFQYYREEENGRGNFPPRFSGLQFPNYSSELNVNALELDDSALYLCASSLVAGGPTDTQYFGPGTRLTVL.

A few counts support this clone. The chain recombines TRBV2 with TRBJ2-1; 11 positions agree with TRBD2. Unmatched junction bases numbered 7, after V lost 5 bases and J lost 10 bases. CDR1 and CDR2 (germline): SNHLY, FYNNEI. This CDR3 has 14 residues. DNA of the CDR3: TGTGCCAGCAGTCCCCAGGTAGCGGGAGGGGAGCAGTTCTTC. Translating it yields CASSPQVAGGEQFF.

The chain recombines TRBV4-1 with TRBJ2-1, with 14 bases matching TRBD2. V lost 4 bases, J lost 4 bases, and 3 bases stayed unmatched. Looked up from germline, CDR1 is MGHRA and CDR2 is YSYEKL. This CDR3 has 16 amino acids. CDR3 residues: CASSPRLAGGYNEQFF. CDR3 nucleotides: TGCGCCAGCAGCCCTCGACTAGCGGGAGGGTACAATGAGCAGTTCTTC.